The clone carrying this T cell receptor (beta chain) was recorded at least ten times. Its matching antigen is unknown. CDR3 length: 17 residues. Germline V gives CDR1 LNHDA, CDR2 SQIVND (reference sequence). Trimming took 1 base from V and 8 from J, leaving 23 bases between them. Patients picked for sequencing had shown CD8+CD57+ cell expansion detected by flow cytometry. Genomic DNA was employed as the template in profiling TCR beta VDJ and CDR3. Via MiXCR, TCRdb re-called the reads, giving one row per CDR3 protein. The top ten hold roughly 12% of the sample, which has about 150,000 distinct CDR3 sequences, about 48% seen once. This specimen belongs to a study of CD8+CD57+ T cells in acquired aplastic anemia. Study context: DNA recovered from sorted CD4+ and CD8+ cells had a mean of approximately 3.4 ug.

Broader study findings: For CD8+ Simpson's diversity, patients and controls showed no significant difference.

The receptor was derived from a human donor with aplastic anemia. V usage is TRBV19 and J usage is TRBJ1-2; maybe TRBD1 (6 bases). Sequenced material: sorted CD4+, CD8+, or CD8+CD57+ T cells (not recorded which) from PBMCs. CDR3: CASSIAYRTELMEGYTF. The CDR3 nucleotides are TGTGCCAGTAGTATAGCCTACAGGACAGAACTTATGGAAGGCTACACCTTC.